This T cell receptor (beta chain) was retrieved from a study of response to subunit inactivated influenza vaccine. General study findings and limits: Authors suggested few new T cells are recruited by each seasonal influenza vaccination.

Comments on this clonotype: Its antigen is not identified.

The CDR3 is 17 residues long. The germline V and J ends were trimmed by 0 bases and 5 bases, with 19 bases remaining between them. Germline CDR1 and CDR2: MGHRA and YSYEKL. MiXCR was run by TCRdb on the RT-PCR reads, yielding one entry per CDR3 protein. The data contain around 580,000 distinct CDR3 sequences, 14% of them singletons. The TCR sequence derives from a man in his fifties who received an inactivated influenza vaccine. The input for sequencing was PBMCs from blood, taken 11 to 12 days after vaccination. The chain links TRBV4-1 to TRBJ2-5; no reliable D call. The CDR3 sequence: CASSQDPLMVGGETQYF. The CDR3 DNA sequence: TGCGCCAGCAGCCAAGATCCCCTGATGGTAGGCGGTGAGACCCAGTACTTC.